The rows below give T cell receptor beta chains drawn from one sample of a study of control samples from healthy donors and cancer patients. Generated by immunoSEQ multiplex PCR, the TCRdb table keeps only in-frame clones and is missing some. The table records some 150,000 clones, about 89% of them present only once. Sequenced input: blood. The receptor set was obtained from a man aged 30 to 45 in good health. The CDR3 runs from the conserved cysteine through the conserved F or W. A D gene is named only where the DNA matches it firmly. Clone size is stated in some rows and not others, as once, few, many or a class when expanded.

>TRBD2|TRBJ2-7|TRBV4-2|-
TGTGCCAGCAGCCCTAGCGGATCCTACGAGCAGTACTTC
CASSPSGSYEQYF
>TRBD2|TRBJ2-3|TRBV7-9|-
TGTGCCAGCAGCTTAGGGCGTCTAGCGGGATACACAGATACGCAGTATTTT
CASSLGRLAGYTDTQYF
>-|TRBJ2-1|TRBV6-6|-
TGTGCCAGCTGCCCCTCGGCAAGCTCCTACAATGAGCAGTTCTTC
CASCPSASSYNEQFF
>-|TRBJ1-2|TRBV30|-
TGTGCCTGGAGTGCAGGGACCTATGGCTACACCTTC
CAWSAGTYGYTF
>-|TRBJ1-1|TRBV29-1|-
TGCAGCGTTGAACCCGGGTCTGAAGCTTTCTTT
CSVEPGSEAFF
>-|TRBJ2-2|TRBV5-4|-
TGTGCCAGCAGCCCCGGGGTAGCTGGGACCGGGGAGCTGTTTTTT
CASSPGVAGTGELFF
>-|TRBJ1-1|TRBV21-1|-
TGTGCCAGCAGCCAGACAGGGGACACTGAAGCTTTCTTT
CASSQTGDTEAFF
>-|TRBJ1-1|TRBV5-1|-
TGCGCCAGCAGCTTGGGATCCCCCATGAACACTGAAGCTTTCTTT
CASSLGSPMNTEAFF
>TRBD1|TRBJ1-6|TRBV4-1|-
TGCGCCAGCAGCCAGAGACAGGGTGATTCACCCCTCCACTTT
CASSQRQGDSPLHF
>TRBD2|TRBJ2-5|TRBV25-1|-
TGTGCCAGCAGTGAGGGGATACTAGCGGGCGGGCAAGAGACCCAGTACTTC
CASSEGILAGGQETQYF
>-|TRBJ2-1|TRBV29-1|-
TGCAGCGCTCGAGAGGGATTTGAGCAGTTCTTC
CSAREGFEQFF
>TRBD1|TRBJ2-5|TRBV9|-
TGTGCCAGCAGCCGCTCGACAGGGGGGGGGTCCCAAGAGACCCAGTACTTC
CASSRSTGGGSQETQYF
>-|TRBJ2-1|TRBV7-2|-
TGTGCCAGCAGCTTAGATCCAGTCCCCAATGAGCAGTTCTTC
CASSLDPVPNEQFF
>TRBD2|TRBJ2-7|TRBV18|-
TGTGCCAGCTCACCAAAAGGATCGGCGGCTAGCGGTCGGGTGGAGCAGTACTTC
CASSPKGSAASGRVEQYF
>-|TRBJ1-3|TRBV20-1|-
TGCAGTGCTAGTAATATGGGCCCTACGAGGAACACCATATATTTT
CSASNMGPTRNTIYF
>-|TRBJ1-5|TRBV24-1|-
TGTGCCACCAGTGATGCCAGTGGGCCCCAGCATTTT
CATSDASGPQHF
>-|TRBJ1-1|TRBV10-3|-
TGTGCCACCCTGCCCGGGGAAGTCTCTGAAGCTTTCTTT
CATLPGEVSEAFF
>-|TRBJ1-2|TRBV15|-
TGTGCCACCAGCCCACCTGGCGGGGGAGGCTACACCTTC
CATSPPGGGGYTF
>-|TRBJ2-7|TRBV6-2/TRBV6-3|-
TGTGCCAGCAGTTACCGCCATTCCTACGAGCAGTACTTC
CASSYRHSYEQYF
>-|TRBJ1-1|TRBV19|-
TGTGCCAGTAGTATTCCGGGGGTAATGAACTTTGACACTGAAGCTTTCTTT
CASSIPGVMNFDTEAFF
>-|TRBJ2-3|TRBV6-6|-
TGTGCCAGCAGTCCCCTGGCGGAAACTAGCACAGATACGCAGTATTTT
CASSPLAETSTDTQYF
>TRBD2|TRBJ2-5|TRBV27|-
TGTGCCAGCAGTTACGCTAGCGGGAGGGCCGAGACCCAGTACTTC
CASSYASGRAETQYF
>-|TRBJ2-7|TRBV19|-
TGTGCCAGTAGTATAAGCTGGCGGGCGGAGCAGTACTTC
CASSISWRAEQYF
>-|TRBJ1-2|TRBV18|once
TGTGCCAGCTCACCAGCTCAGGGACCCTATGGCTACACCTTC
CASSPAQGPYGYTF
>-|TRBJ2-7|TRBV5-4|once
TGTGCCAGCAGCTTGGATATTCCGGGGGAGCAGTACTTC
CASSLDIPGEQYF
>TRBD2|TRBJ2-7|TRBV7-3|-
TGTGCCAGCAGCCCCAACCCCGGGGGGGATTACGAGCAGTACTTC
CASSPNPGGDYEQYF
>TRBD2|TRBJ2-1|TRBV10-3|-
TGTGCCACCAGTGATGGGGGATCACTAGCGGGGTCCAACTACAATGAGCAGTTCTTC
CATSDGGSLAGSNYNEQFF
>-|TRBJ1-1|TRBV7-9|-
TGTGCCAGCAGCCGCGGCCTAACAGGGCACACTGAAGCTTTCTTT
CASSRGLTGHTEAFF
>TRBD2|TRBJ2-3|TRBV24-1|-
TGTGCCACCAGTGGAAGCGGGGGCACAGATACGCAGTATTTT
CATSGSGGTDTQYF
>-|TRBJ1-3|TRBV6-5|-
TGTGCCAGCAGTTACTCGATAGCCGCTGGAAACACCATATATTTT
CASSYSIAAGNTIYF
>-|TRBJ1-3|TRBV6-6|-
TGTGCCAGCAGTTACCCAGGGAAGGGCTCTGGAAACACCATATATTTT
CASSYPGKGSGNTIYF
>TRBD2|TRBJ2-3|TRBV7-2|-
TGTGCCAGCACCGCAGCGGGGGGAACAGATACGCAGTATTTT
CASTAAGGTDTQYF
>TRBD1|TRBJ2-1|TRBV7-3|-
TGTGCCAGCAGCTCCGGACAGGCTAACTACAATGAGCAGTTCTTC
CASSSGQANYNEQFF
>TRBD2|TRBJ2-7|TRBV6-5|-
TGTGCCAGCAGTTACTCCGCGGGTAGCGGGGTCTACGAGCAGTACTTC
CASSYSAGSGVYEQYF
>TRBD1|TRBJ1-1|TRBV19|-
TGTGCCAGTAGTAGGAGGACAGGGCCCTTGAACACTGAAGCTTTCTTT
CASSRRTGPLNTEAFF
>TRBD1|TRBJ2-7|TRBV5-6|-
TGTGCCAGCAGCCCCGGACAGGGGGCGCGTGAGCAGTACTTC
CASSPGQGAREQYF
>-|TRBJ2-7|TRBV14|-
TGTGCCAGCAGCCAAGATCTTGGCCAGGGTTCCGACGAGCAGTACTTC
CASSQDLGQGSDEQYF
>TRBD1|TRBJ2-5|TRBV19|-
TGTGCCAGTAGTATAGATGAGGGGGACAGGGTCGGCCAGTACTTC
CASSIDEGDRVGQYF
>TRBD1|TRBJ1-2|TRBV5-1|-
TGCGCCAGCAGCTTGGGTAGGGGGCCCTATGGCTACACCTTC
CASSLGRGPYGYTF
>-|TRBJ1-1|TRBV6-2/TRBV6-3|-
TGTGCCAGCAGCCTCTGTCAGGGGAACACTGAAGCTTTCTTT
CASSLCQGNTEAFF